A single sample is the source of the 28 T cell receptor beta chains below, sequenced in a study of blood T cell repertoires in COVID-19. Produced via immunoSEQ multiplex PCR; TCRdb's table is partial and in-frame only. The data show 250,000 to 400,000 clones, 90% seen once. The material sequenced was peripheral blood. These receptors were taken from a woman under 40 with COVID-19, enrolled during active disease.

The chain recombines TRBV30 with TRBJ1-4; TRBD1 matches at 9 bases. The CDR3 is 15 residues long. Trimming took 3 bases from V and 5 from J; bases not matched to a gene: 7. CDR1 and CDR2 from the germline V gene are GTSNPN and SVGIG (reference sequence). The CDR3 nucleotides read TGTGCCTGGAGGCCAAGACAGGGGGGAAATGAAAAACTGTTTTTT. Translation: CAWRPRQGGNEKLFF.

The rearrangement uses TRBV3-1 (or the pseudogene TRBV3-2) and TRBJ2-1; 7 bases fit TRBD2. Germline CDR1 is LGHDT and CDR2 is YNNKEL (reference sequence). The CDR3 has 15 amino acids. V shed 6 bases, J shed 9 bases, and the junction held 14 bases outside the gene matches. CDR3 nucleotides: TGTGCCAGCAGGACATCGCGGGAGCCTCGGGGTGAGCAGTTCTTC. Protein sequence: CASRTSREPRGEQFF.

The V call is TRBV6-6, the J call TRBJ1-5; 8 bases fit TRBD1. The CDR3 runs to 12 residues. V shed 6 bases, J shed 5 bases, and the junction held 0 bases outside the gene matches. Per the germline V gene, CDR1 is MNHNY and CDR2 is SVGAGI (reference sequence). The CDR3 loop reads CASRQGDQPQHF. The DNA of the CDR3 is TGTGCCAGCAGACAGGGGGATCAGCCCCAGCATTTT.

This clone was picked up a small number of times. The chain recombines TRBV6-4 with TRBJ1-5; D remains unclear. The length of the CDR3 is 18 residues. The V end lost 0 bases, the J end lost 3 bases, and 18 bases lay between the germline ends. Germline values: CDR1 MRHNA, CDR2 SNTAGT. The CDR3 here is CASSDSLSGAGNNQPQHF. In nucleotides, the CDR3 is TGTGCCAGCAGTGACTCGCTTTCAGGCGCTGGAAACAATCAGCCCCAGCATTTT.

This sequence joins TRBV5-1 and TRBJ2-7; 10 positions match TRBD1. Germline CDR1 is SGHRS and CDR2 is YFSETQ. V was pared by 0 bases and J by 2 bases, with 2 bases of the junction left unmatched. The CDR3 has 15 amino acids. CDR3 bases: TGCGCCAGCAGCTTGGGGACAGGGGGTACCTACGAGCAGTACTTC. It translates to CASSLGTGGTYEQYF.

The chain joins TRBV7-9 to TRBJ2-7; TRBD2 might be the D (5 bases). There are 13 residues in the CDR3. Germline V gene lookup returns CDR1 SEHNR and CDR2 FQNEAQ (reference sequence). Trimming took off 5 bases at V and 1 base at J, with 9 bases between the two ends. The CDR3 coding sequence is TGTGCCAGCAGCAATAGCGCTTCCTACGAGCAGTACTTC. Translation: CASSNSASYEQYF.

J is TRBJ2-7 and V is TRBV9, with TRBD2 identical over 10 bases. The V gene end was trimmed by 0 bases and the J gene end by 7 bases; junction bases not matched to a gene: 4. The CDR3 extends over 14 amino acids. Germline CDR1 SGDLS, CDR2 YYNGEE. For the CDR3, the DNA is TGTGCCAGCAGCGTAGAGGGACTAGCGCGGGAGCAGTACTTC. Its translation is CASSVEGLAREQYF.

The chain couples TRBV11-2 to TRBJ1-1, with unresolved D. V was clipped by 3 bases and J by 1 base, with 6 bases between them. CDR3 length equals 13 residues. CDR1 and CDR2 (germline): SGHAT, FQNNGV. Here the CDR3 reads CASSFSRNTEAFF. CDR3 in DNA: TGTGCCAGCAGCTTCTCCAGGAACACTGAAGCTTTCTTT.

The chain recombines TRBV7-8 with TRBJ2-7; tentatively, D is TRBD1 (6 bases). The CDR3 runs to 15 residues. Germline CDR1 SGHVS, CDR2 FQNEAQ. Trimming took off 5 bases at V and 0 bases at J, with 14 bases between the two ends. The DNA of the CDR3 is TGTGCCAGCAGCCCGCGGACAGATAGCTCCTACGAGCAGTACTTC. It encodes CASSPRTDSSYEQYF.

This chain connects TRBV27 to TRBJ2-1, with 14 bases identical to TRBD2. Germline CDR1 MNHEY, CDR2 SMNVEV (reference sequence). This CDR3 has 17 amino acids. V lost 9 bases to trimming and J lost 0 bases; unmatched junction nucleotides: 7. CDR3 DNA sequence: TGTGCCAGTGCGACTAGCGGGAGGGCCTTCTCCTACAATGAGCAGTTCTTC. Amino acid sequence: CASATSGRAFSYNEQFF.

This chain connects TRBV28 to TRBJ1-2; TRBD1 might be the D (5 bases). V was cut by 4 bases and J by 6 bases, with 6 bases left in between. Germline values: CDR1 MDHEN, CDR2 SYDVKM. CDR3 size: 11 residues. This CDR3 reads CASSWTHGYTF. DNA of the CDR3: TGTGCCAGCAGTTGGACACATGGCTACACCTTC.

The V gene is TRBV6-5, the J gene TRBJ1-2, with 8 bases fitting TRBD1. With V trimmed by 5 bases and J by 5 bases, 10 bases remained unmatched. CDR3 length equals 15 residues. Germline V gives CDR1 MNHEY, CDR2 SVGAGI. This CDR3 is CASSTNRGGDYGYTF. The CDR3 DNA reads TGTGCCAGCAGTACTAACAGGGGGGGAGATTATGGCTACACCTTC.

The chain uses TRBV28 and TRBJ1-5; tentative D call: TRBD1 (5 bases). Germline-derived CDR1 and CDR2 are MDHEN and SYDVKM. This CDR3 spans 13 amino acids. Trimming shortened V by 6 bases and J by 4 bases, and 10 bases separated the two germline ends. Written as DNA, the CDR3 is TGTGCCAGCAGAGGCAGGGAAAATCAGCCCCAGCATTTT. It is translated as CASRGRENQPQHF.

The chain joins TRBV15 to TRBJ1-4; D ambiguous. Germline V gene lookup returns CDR1 LNHNV and CDR2 YYDKDF (reference sequence). CDR3 length equals 12 residues. The V gene lost 2 bases and the J gene lost 4 bases, with 2 bases spanning the gap. CDR3 protein: CATSRRNEKLFF. CDR3 coding DNA: TGTGCCACCAGCAGACGTAATGAAAAACTGTTTTTT.

This rearrangement joins TRBV5-4 to TRBJ2-2, with unresolved D. Trimming left V 3 bases short and J 0 bases short, with 9 bases between. Germline-derived CDR1 and CDR2 are SGHNT and YYREEE (reference sequence). The CDR3 spans 15 residues. The CDR3 DNA reads as TGTGCCAGCAGCTACCGCCGGGCGAACACCGGGGAGCTGTTTTTT. Translating gives CASSYRRANTGELFF.

This chain connects TRBV19 to TRBJ1-5; D perhaps matches TRBD1 (5 bases). V lost 4 bases, J lost 2 bases, and 12 bases lay in between. The CDR3 is 15 amino acids. Germline lookup yields CDR1 LNHDA and CDR2 SQIVND (reference sequence). CDR3 in amino acids: CASSTQGLGNQPQHF. The CDR3 bases are TGTGCCAGTAGTACGCAGGGTCTGGGCAATCAGCCCCAGCATTTT.

V gene TRBV30 combines with J gene TRBJ2-7, with D perhaps matching TRBD2 (5 bases). Germline V gives CDR1 GTSNPN, CDR2 SVGIG (reference sequence). The ends were cut back, 1 base at V and 1 base at J, with 8 bases in the middle. CDR3 size: 13 residues. The chain's CDR3 is CAWSGGLSYEQYF. As DNA, the CDR3 is TGTGCCTGGAGTGGAGGGCTTTCCTACGAGCAGTACTTC.

J is TRBJ1-2 and V is TRBV6-4, with TRBD1 matching 7 bases. Germline lookup yields CDR1 MRHNA and CDR2 SNTAGT. Germline trimming cut 0 bases from V and 4 bases from J; bases unmatched to any gene: 5. This CDR3 region has 15 residues. CDR3 sequence reads: CASSDSAGGSYGYTF. The CDR3, as DNA: TGTGCCAGCAGTGACTCGGCAGGGGGATCCTATGGCTACACCTTC.

This chain uses TRBV2 with TRBJ1-1, with 11 bases lining up with TRBD1. Per the germline V gene, CDR1 is SNHLY and CDR2 is FYNNEI. The length of the CDR3 is 12 residues. The trim removed 5 bases at V and 12 bases at J, leaving 5 bases unmatched. The CDR3 nucleotides read TGTGCCAGCAGTCTCCGGGACAGGGGGTCTTTCTTT. Translated: CASSLRDRGSFF.

CDR3 sequence: CSVALALNTEAFF. The CDR3 coding sequence is TGCAGCGTTGCTCTAGCCCTGAACACTGAAGCTTTCTTT. This chain links TRBV29-1 with TRBJ1-1; D is unclear. This CDR3 spans 13 amino acids. Between the trimmed V and J ends, which lost 4 bases and 0 bases, there was a span of 9 bases. Germline V gene lookup returns CDR1 SQVTM and CDR2 ANQGSEA.

CDR3 amino acids: CASSPPGQEEVAFF. CDR3 coding DNA: TGCGCCAGCAGCCCACCGGGACAGGAGGAGGTAGCTTTCTTT. The genes are TRBV5-1 and TRBJ1-1; 8 nucleotides line up with TRBD1. This CDR3 spans 14 amino acids. V lost 4 bases and J lost 10; bases outside the gene matches: 12. CDR1 is SGHRS and CDR2 is YFSETQ in the germline V gene.

V usage is TRBV5-8 and J usage is TRBJ2-7; 7 bases agree with TRBD1. The CDR3 consists of 16 residues. V trimming: 4 bases; J trimming: 0 bases; junction bases outside the gene matches: 10. Germline V gene data show CDR1 as SGHTS and CDR2 as YDEGEE. CDR3 bases: TGTGCCAGCAGCCCGGGACAGACTTCAAGCTCCTACGAGCAGTACTTC. Protein: CASSPGQTSSSYEQYF.

The chain employs TRBV25-1 and TRBJ1-6; TRBD1 matches 8 bases. J was trimmed by 8 bases and V by 4 bases; bases with no gene match: 7. Germline V gene sequence: CDR1 MGHDK, CDR2 SYGVNS. This CDR3 has 15 residues. This chain's CDR3 is CASSVSDRDDSPLHF. CDR3 nucleotides: TGTGCCAGCAGTGTCTCGGACAGGGATGATTCACCCCTCCACTTT.

The rearrangement uses TRBV19 and TRBJ1-3, with TRBD1 matching 8 bases. In germline, CDR1 is LNHDA, CDR2 SQIVND (reference sequence). V trimming: 3 bases; J trimming: 0 bases; junction bases outside the gene matches: 10. The CDR3 has 18 amino acids. The CDR3 nucleotides read TGTGCCAGTAGTATTCGGGGTCGGGGACAGGCCTCTGGAAACACCATATATTTT. Translating gives CASSIRGRGQASGNTIYF.

This chain's CDR3 is CASSSPNGLAGIYEQYF. The CDR3 coding sequence is TGCGCCAGCAGCTCCCCGAACGGACTAGCGGGAATATACGAGCAGTACTTC. The chain joins TRBV5-1 to TRBJ2-7; 12 bases agree with TRBD2. Trimming cost V 3 bases and J 4 bases; bases outside gene matches: 11. The germline CDR1 and CDR2 sequences are SGHRS and YFSETQ. The CDR3 spans 17 residues.

This chain connects TRBV19 to TRBJ1-1, with D perhaps matching TRBD1 (5 bases). V lost 6 bases and J 3 bases, leaving 14 bases between the germline ends. The V gene's germline CDR1 is LNHDA and CDR2 SQIVND (reference sequence). The CDR3 sequence is 14 residues long. CDR3 loop: CASRPLDTDTEAFF. The CDR3 bases are TGTGCCAGTAGACCCCTGGACACGGACACTGAAGCTTTCTTT.

The chain uses TRBV18 and TRBJ2-5; tentatively, D is TRBD2 (7 bases). This CDR3 comprises 14 residues. Trimming removed 6 bases at V and 1 base at J, with 12 bases between. Germline V gene sequence: CDR1 KGHSH, CDR2 LQKENI. The CDR3 DNA is TGTGCCAGCTCGGGGGGGCACAGCCAAGAGACCCAGTACTTC. Its protein is CASSGGHSQETQYF.

J is TRBJ2-1 and V is TRBV10-1; D is undetermined. The CDR3 is 13 amino acids. Germline assignment: CDR1 WNHNN and CDR2 SYGVQD (reference sequence). V dropped 0 bases and J dropped 13 bases, with 13 bases sitting between them. The CDR3 bases are TGCGCCAGCAGTGAGTCGAGCATAAAAATACAGTTCTTC. It translates to CASSESSIKIQFF.